The source of this TCR beta chain is a study of beta chain features in type 1 diabetes. In the study overall: Comparable age, gender and cell yields were observed in patients relative to healthy donors. Whole-study findings and limits: Type 1 diabetes patients had TCRB CDR3s that were shorter (moderately but significantly so) in all four CD4+ subsets.

What was sequenced were expressed TCRB transcripts, since all of the isolated RNA had been reverse transcribed. Produced via immunoSEQ multiplex PCR; TCRdb's table is partial and in-frame only. The data show hundreds of thousands of clones, over 10% seen once. Purity of each sorted population was above 98%. Looked up from germline, CDR1 is SGHAT and CDR2 is FQNNGV. The CDR3 consists of 15 residues. V dropped 3 bases and J dropped 8 bases, with 19 bases sitting between them. In this sample, this clone turned up a few times. The antigen is not known. The TCR was taken from a woman aged 18-29 years with type 1 diabetes. The V and J genes are TRBV11-2 and TRBJ1-1; TRBD1 might be the D (6 bases). Material: naive CD4+ T cells from blood. Here the CDR3 DNA reads TGTGCCAGCAGCTTCGGTGGCGTCCGGGACAACGAAGCTTTCTTT. Its translation: CASSFGGVRDNEAFF.